A single sample gave rise to the 25 T cell receptor beta chains below, sequenced in a study of T cell repertoires in cytomegalovirus infection. Via MiXCR, TCRdb re-called the reads, giving one row per CDR3 protein. Here the sample spans a few hundred thousand distinct CDR3 sequences, roughly an eighth being singletons. Sequenced sample: PBMCs. Every receptor here comes from a human donor in good health (CMV status not recorded). Some clones in this sample may be carry-over from other donors' samples.

This rearrangement joins TRBV7-3 to TRBJ2-1, with TRBD2 matching 7 bases. Germline V gene lookup returns CDR1 SGHTA and CDR2 FQGTGA. With 4 bases clipped from V and 10 bases from J, the junction kept 7 bases outside the gene matches. This CDR3 has 13 amino acids. The CDR3 DNA reads as TGTGCCAGCAGCTCGATGGGGGGGAGCGAGCAGTTCTTC. It is translated as CASSSMGGSEQFF.

The V gene is TRBV10-3, the J gene TRBJ2-3; TRBD2 matches at 12 bases. Losses at the gene ends were 7 bases for V and 8 bases for J; bases not matched to a gene: 7. Germline-derived CDR1 and CDR2 are ENHRY and SYGVKD. There are 14 residues in the CDR3. CDR3 loop: CAINRASGGATQYF. In DNA form, the CDR3 reads TGTGCCATCAATCGAGCTAGCGGGGGGGCTACGCAGTATTTT.

This clonotype was seen only a few times. The V gene is TRBV19, the J gene TRBJ1-3, with 9 bases aligning to TRBD1. After removal of 6 bases from V and 4 bases from J, the junction contained 4 bases not matched to a gene. This CDR3 has 14 amino acids. Germline CDR1 is LNHDA and CDR2 is SQIVND (reference sequence). Here the CDR3 reads CASSNRGLGNTIYF. In DNA form, the CDR3 reads TGTGCCAGTAGCAACAGGGGGCTCGGAAACACCATATATTTT.

The chain links TRBV20-1 to TRBJ2-3; 7 nucleotides align to TRBD2. V was clipped by 8 bases and J by 5 bases; unmatched bases: 10. CDR3 length: 13 residues. CDR1 is DFQATT and CDR2 is SNEGSKA in the germline V gene (reference sequence). CDR3 nucleotides: TGCAGTCTCGGACTAGGAATGAGAGATACGCAGTATTTT. This sequence encodes CSLGLGMRDTQYF.

This clonotype was recorded many times. V gene TRBV7-2 combines with J gene TRBJ2-3; D is uncertain. The CDR3 consists of 14 residues. Germline CDR1 and CDR2: SGHTA and FQGNSA. V was trimmed by 7 bases and J by 4 bases, leaving 15 bases between them. This CDR3 is CASNLLGRADTQYF. The CDR3 nucleotides are TGTGCCAGCAATCTTTTAGGACGAGCAGATACGCAGTATTTT.

This clonotype was detected only a few times. The chain combines TRBV10-3 with TRBJ2-5, with D tentatively TRBD1 or TRBD2 (5 bases each). The CDR3 runs 13 residues. With 2 bases removed from V and 10 bases from J, the gap between germline ends came to 14 bases. Germline CDR1 is ENHRY and CDR2 is SYGVKD. The chain's CDR3 is CAISEVGVGDQYF. DNA for the CDR3: TGTGCCATCAGTGAGGTGGGGGTAGGAGACCAGTACTTC.

A few counts support this clonotype. The chain has TRBV28 and TRBJ2-7; TRBD1 matches at 8 bases. The CDR3 runs 12 residues. Trimming cost V 11 bases and J 4 bases; bases outside gene matches: 7. CDR1 is MDHEN and CDR2 is SYDVKM in the germline V gene. CDR3 nucleotides: TGTGCCTCAGGACAGGGAACGTACGAGCAGTACTTC. It specifies CASGQGTYEQYF.

This clonotype was detected many times. V gene TRBV28 combines with J gene TRBJ2-1, with D hard to call. The CDR3 has 12 amino acids. Trimming removed 6 bases from V and 7 bases from J, with 10 bases in between. Germline assignment: CDR1 MDHEN and CDR2 SYDVKM. Written as DNA, the CDR3 is TGTGCCAGCAGCGAAAATAAAAATGAGCAGTTCTTC. It encodes CASSENKNEQFF.

There are many counts of this clonotype. The chain combines TRBV6-5 with TRBJ2-1; 12 bases are a match to TRBD2. The J segment lost 9 bases and the V segment lost 0 bases, leaving 6 bases of the junction unmatched. The V gene's germline CDR1 is MNHEY and CDR2 SVGAGI. CDR3 size: 16 residues. The DNA for the CDR3 is TGTGCCAGCAGTTACTCGGCTAGCGGGAGGGTGGGTGAGCAGTTCTTC. This sequence encodes CASSYSASGRVGEQFF.

Many counts were recorded for this clonotype. As DNA, the CDR3 is TGTGCCAGCAGATCCGGGGCCGAAACCTTGGGTACGCAGTATTTT. It specifies CASRSGAETLGTQYF. The chain couples TRBV7-8 to TRBJ2-3, with D possibly being TRBD1 or TRBD2 (5 bases each). Trimming pared 6 bases from V and 8 bases from J, leaving 21 bases between. The V gene's germline CDR1 is SGHVS and CDR2 FQNEAQ. CDR3 length: 15 amino acids.

This clonotype was counted many times. The chain links TRBV28 to TRBJ1-2; the D is unclear. V was shortened by 4 bases and J by 6 bases, with 15 bases between the two germline ends. Germline V lookup: CDR1 MDHEN, CDR2 SYDVKM. The CDR3 sequence is 14 residues long. CDR3 in DNA: TGTGCCAGCAGTTCCCACCTCGGTATTGATGGCTACACCTTC. As protein: CASSSHLGIDGYTF.

This chain links TRBV29-1 with TRBJ1-2; D call uncertain. This CDR3 has 12 residues. From germline, CDR1 is SQVTM and CDR2 ANQGSEA. Trimming took 2 bases from V and 6 from J, leaving 10 bases between them. This CDR3 is CSVEPIGNGYTF. The CDR3 DNA reads TGCAGCGTTGAACCAATCGGGAATGGCTACACCTTC.

J is TRBJ1-1 and V is TRBV29-1, with D possibly TRBD1 on 5 matching bases. Between the trimmed V and J ends, which lost 7 bases and 1 base, there was a span of 10 bases. This CDR3 region has 12 residues. Germline lookup yields CDR1 SQVTM and CDR2 ANQGSEA. This CDR3 reads CSARTPNTEAFF. The CDR3, as DNA: TGCAGCGCCAGGACACCGAACACTGAAGCTTTCTTT. The full variable domain, with the rest looked up from reference TRBV29-1 and TRBJ1-1, is SAVISQKPSRDICQRGTSLTIQCQVDSQVTMMFWYRQQPGQSLTLIATANQGSEATYESGFVIDKFPISRPNLTFSTLTVSNMSPEDSSIYLCSARTPNTEAFFGQGTRLTVV.

In this sample, this clonotype turned up many times. V and J are TRBV28 and TRBJ2-3; 7 positions agree with TRBD1. The CDR3 loop spans 15 amino acids. CDR1 and CDR2 from the germline V gene are MDHEN and SYDVKM. V lost 6 bases to trimming and J lost 4 bases; unmatched junction nucleotides: 10. The CDR3 nucleotides read TGTGCCAGCAGACCGCCGACAGGGCGGGCAGATACGCAGTATTTT. Protein: CASRPPTGRADTQYF.

This clonotype was observed a few times. This chain connects TRBV28 to TRBJ2-7; D is possibly TRBD1 (6 bases). The CDR3 runs to 13 residues. CDR1 and CDR2 (germline): MDHEN, SYDVKM. Trimming pared 4 bases from V and 0 bases from J, leaving 7 bases between. CDR3: CASSSRGSYEQYF. In nucleotides, the CDR3 is TGTGCCAGCAGTTCCAGGGGCTCCTACGAGCAGTACTTC.

V usage is TRBV28 and J usage is TRBJ2-2; 7 bases agree with TRBD2. Germline CDR1 is MDHEN and CDR2 is SYDVKM. V lost 3 bases and J lost 7; bases outside the gene matches: 14. CDR3 size: 17 residues. CDR3 sequence: CASSFSTSAGRIGELFF. The CDR3 DNA follows: TGTGCCAGCAGTTTTTCCACCTCAGCGGGACGGATCGGGGAGCTGTTTTTT.

This chain joins TRBV6-1 and TRBJ1-1, with TRBD1 matching over 8 bases. The germline CDR1 and CDR2 sequences are MNHNS and SASEGT. J was trimmed by 4 bases and V by 8 bases; bases with no gene match: 15. CDR3 length: 16 amino acids. The CDR3 reads CASFNRGYGQGTEAFF. Here the CDR3 DNA reads TGTGCCAGCTTCAACAGGGGGTACGGGCAGGGCACTGAAGCTTTCTTT.

This chain joins TRBV6-2 or TRBV6-3 and TRBJ2-1; maybe TRBD1 (5 bases). CDR1 and CDR2 (germline): MNHEY, SVGEGT. The germline V and J ends were trimmed by 7 bases and 4 bases, with 17 bases remaining between them. There are 15 residues in the CDR3. The CDR3 DNA reads as TGTGCCAGCACCCCCTCCAGGGTGGAATACAATGAGCAGTTCTTC. The encoded protein is CASTPSRVEYNEQFF.

This clonotype was found many times. The chain links TRBV11-2 to TRBJ2-7; TRBD2 matches 10 bases. The CDR3 is made up of 17 amino acids. The germline V gene encodes CDR1 SGHAT and CDR2 FQNNGV. V dropped 5 bases and J dropped 2; count of bases not matched to a gene: 12. This CDR3 is CASSPKAGLAQTYEQYF. Written as DNA, the CDR3 is TGTGCCAGCAGCCCAAAGGCGGGACTAGCGCAAACCTACGAGCAGTACTTC. The complete variable domain, with remaining parts taken from reference TRBV11-2 and TRBJ2-7, reads EAGVAQSPRYKIIEKRQSVAFWCNPISGHATLYWYQQILGQGPKLLIQFQNNGVVDDSQLPKDRFSAERLKGVDSTLKIQPAKLEDSAVYLCASSPKAGLAQTYEQYFGPGTRLTVT.

This clonotype was detected only a few times. The genes are TRBV7-6 and TRBJ2-5, with 14 bases that match TRBD2. V dropped 0 bases and J dropped 5; count of bases not matched to a gene: 5. The CDR3 is made up of 17 amino acids. Germline CDR1 SGHVS, CDR2 FNYEAQ. CDR3 protein: CASSLATSGGASETQYF. The DNA of the CDR3 is TGTGCCAGCAGCTTAGCGACTAGCGGGGGGGCCTCGGAGACCCAGTACTTC.

This chain connects TRBV5-1 to TRBJ2-1; weak D call: TRBD2 (7 bases). V lost 4 bases, J lost 11 bases, and 22 bases lay in between. The CDR3 extends over 15 amino acids. Looked up from germline, CDR1 is SGHRS and CDR2 is YFSETQ. CDR3 bases: TGCGCCAGCAGCACCTCCCCGGCGGGGGCCACGCAGCAGTTCTTC. Protein product: CASSTSPAGATQQFF.

This clonotype was found a few times. V and J are TRBV19 and TRBJ1-5, with 7 positions matching TRBD1. The ends lost 1 base at V and 6 bases at J; junction bases unmatched: 6. Germline loops: CDR1 LNHDA, CDR2 SQIVND (reference sequence). The CDR3 is made up of 15 amino acids. The CDR3 sequence: CASSIAQGTRQPQHF. In DNA form, the CDR3 reads TGTGCCAGTAGTATAGCACAGGGGACTCGTCAGCCCCAGCATTTT.

This clonotype has a count of ten or more. This chain joins TRBV6-2 or TRBV6-3 and TRBJ2-3; D is perhaps TRBD2 (7 bases). The CDR3 runs 16 residues. Germline V lookup: CDR1 MNHEY, CDR2 SVGEGT. V shed 0 bases and J shed 4 bases, with 14 bases lying between them. CDR3 nucleotide sequence: TGTGCCAGCAGTTACTCGGGGGGGGGCGGGTCAGATACGCAGTATTTT. Its protein product is CASSYSGGGGSDTQYF.

The chain has TRBV14 and TRBJ2-7, with D possibly matching TRBD1 (6 bases). This CDR3 region has 12 residues. V was trimmed by 5 bases and J by 6 bases, leaving 11 bases between them. Per germline, CDR1 SGHDN and CDR2 FVKESK. The CDR3 spells CASSSTGAEQYF. The DNA of the CDR3 is TGTGCCAGCAGCTCGACAGGAGCCGAGCAGTACTTC.

This clonotype was counted ten times or more. V is TRBV9 and J is TRBJ1-1, with D hard to call. Trimming cost V 0 bases and J 2 bases, with 8 bases left between them. The CDR3 contains 14 residues. Germline V gene sequence: CDR1 SGDLS, CDR2 YYNGEE. The CDR3 DNA is TGTGCCAGCAGCGTAGTAGAGGCCAACACTGAAGCTTTCTTT. Its protein product is CASSVVEANTEAFF.